This note documents a single TCR beta chain sequence. Its specificity is not known. V was shortened by 3 bases and J by 2 bases, with 14 bases between the two germline ends. Germline V gene lookup returns CDR1 SNHLY and CDR2 FYNNEI. The CDR3 is made up of 15 amino acids. KT2, a clone with a known TCR, was spiked into unfractionated PBMC. This sample was included in a study of quantifying T cell responses using KT2 cells. Overall study context: TCR alpha and beta constant-region primers primed reverse transcription of RNA.

Each cDNA got a UMI-containing oligo ligated at its 3' end. First-round PCR used three to four cycles and beta primers RC1.1 and RC1.2 covering TRBC1 and TRBC2. Separate processing of TCR alpha and beta chains began at the second PCR. MiXCR was run by TCRdb on the UMI-ligation and nested PCR reads, yielding one entry per CDR3 protein. Of 25,000 to 35,000 distinct CDR3 sequences listed, 10% are singletons. Study-level results: Counts of KT2 alpha and beta sequences rose linearly with the number of KT2 cells added.

The chain has TRBV2 and TRBJ2-7; unclear D gene. Sequenced sample: PBMCs spiked with cells of the T cell clone KT2. The sequence was obtained from a human donor. CDR3 residues: CASSETATRTYEQYF. The DNA of the CDR3 is TGTGCCAGCAGTGAGACCGCAACCAGAACCTACGAGCAGTACTTC.